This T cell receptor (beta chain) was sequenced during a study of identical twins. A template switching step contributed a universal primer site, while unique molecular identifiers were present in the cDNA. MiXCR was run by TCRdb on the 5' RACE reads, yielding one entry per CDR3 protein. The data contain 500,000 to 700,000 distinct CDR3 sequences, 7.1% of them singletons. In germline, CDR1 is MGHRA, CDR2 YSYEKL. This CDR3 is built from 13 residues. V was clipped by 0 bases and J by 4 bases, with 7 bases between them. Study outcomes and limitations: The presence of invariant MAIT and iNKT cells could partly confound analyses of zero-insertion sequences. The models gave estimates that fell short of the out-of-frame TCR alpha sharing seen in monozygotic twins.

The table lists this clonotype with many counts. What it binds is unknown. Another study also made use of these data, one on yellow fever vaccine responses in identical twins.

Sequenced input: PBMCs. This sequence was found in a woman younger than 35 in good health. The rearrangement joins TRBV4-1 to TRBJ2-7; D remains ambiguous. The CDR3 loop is CASSQERGYEQYV. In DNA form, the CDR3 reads TGCGCCAGCAGCCAAGAGCGCGGTTACGAGCAGTACGTC.